This is a list of T cell receptor beta chains from one sample in a study of CD8 T cells in ankylosing spondylitis. MiXCR, applied by TCRdb to the 5' RACE reads, yields one record per CDR3 protein. Here the sample spans some 240,000 distinct CDR3 sequences, 20% to 30% being singletons. Material for sequencing was blood, either unsorted or a sorted T cell fraction (not recorded which). The receptor set was obtained from a male donor with ankylosing spondylitis or in good health (not recorded which). Each CDR3 is given without its conserved first and last residue. Each record gives: V gene, J gene, D gene, CDR3 protein. D genes are given only for firm matches.

>TRBV20-1|TRBJ1-1|TRBD1
SARGTAHTEAF
>TRBV20-1|TRBJ2-2|-
SARTTGELF
>TRBV7-9|TRBJ2-3|TRBD2
ASSPGLAGHTDTQY
>TRBV2|TRBJ2-7|-
ASRGAFPYEQY
>TRBV20-1|TRBJ2-2|-
SASGARNTGELF
>TRBV12-3/TRBV12-4|TRBJ2-3|-
ASSFRVDTQY
>TRBV29-1|TRBJ2-1|TRBD2
SVGGGRDAYNEQF
>TRBV29-1|TRBJ2-7|TRBD2
SAGRRGEQY
>TRBV6-1|TRBJ2-1|-
ASKNAGTGRRF
>TRBV28|TRBJ2-1|-
ASSSALVHEQF
>TRBV29-1|TRBJ1-1|-
SVRDGSDTEAF
>TRBV24-1|TRBJ2-5|-
ATSEDQMQETQY
>TRBV10-2|TRBJ2-3|-
ASSESRGDTQY
>TRBV16|TRBJ1-4|-
ASSQSSVGNEKLF
>TRBV20-1|TRBJ1-2|-
SASWPASHGYT
>TRBV2|TRBJ2-7|TRBD1
ASTPDREGEQY
>TRBV12-3/TRBV12-4|TRBJ1-5|TRBD1
ATTGAGNQPQH
>TRBV10-3|TRBJ2-2|TRBD1
AIRLTGTEAGGELF
>TRBV24-1|TRBJ2-5|TRBD2
ATSAGGQETQY
>TRBV20-1|TRBJ1-4|-
SARKGSLGEKLF
>TRBV29-1|TRBJ1-1|-
SVQARLNTEAF
>TRBV15|TRBJ2-5|TRBD1
ATSNRGAGETQY
>TRBV20-1|TRBJ1-5|-
SASQGQPQH
>TRBV29-1|TRBJ1-4|-
SVVAGFNEKLF
>TRBV7-9|TRBJ2-7|-
ASRFGTAEYEQY
>TRBV29-1|TRBJ2-1|TRBD2
SVAMGGSFSYNEQF
>TRBV20-1|TRBJ1-5|-
SARVGYSNQPQH
>TRBV29-1|TRBJ2-1|-
SFGLWNEQF
>TRBV7-2|TRBJ2-1|-
ASSRRINEQF
>TRBV10-3|TRBJ2-2|TRBD2
AISKEAGSTNTGELF
>TRBV6-6|TRBJ1-6|-
ASTVTSSPLH
>TRBV5-1|TRBJ2-2|TRBD2
ASSLWLAGPGELF
>TRBV7-2|TRBJ2-1|-
ASSLEEGFEQF
>TRBV6-5|TRBJ1-3|TRBD1
ASSYSTGIPGNTIY
>TRBV12-3/TRBV12-4|TRBJ2-7|TRBD1
ASSSFGTGEQY
>TRBV4-1|TRBJ1-5|TRBD1
ASSLLGTVNQPQH
>TRBV6-1|TRBJ2-1|-
ASSEGYGGLYYNEQF
>TRBV15|TRBJ2-7|-
ATSRDRPAGEQY
>TRBV20-1|TRBJ2-1|TRBD2
SARNAGGGREQF
>TRBV29-1|TRBJ2-1|-
SGTSSDEQF
>TRBV10-3|TRBJ2-1|TRBD2
AIRAGTSGGGYNEQF
>TRBV5-5|TRBJ2-2|-
ASSFDYQNTGELF
>TRBV20-1|TRBJ1-6|TRBD1
SAIRQGQDSPLH
>TRBV29-1|TRBJ1-2|-
SVVQGQDGYT
>TRBV3-1|TRBJ2-1|TRBD2
ASSPQASGGPLNEQF
>TRBV6-5|TRBJ2-7|-
ASSLAIRGEQY
>TRBV29-1|TRBJ2-7|-
SVGRGNDEQY
>TRBV12-3/TRBV12-4|TRBJ2-7|-
ASSTTPSEQY
>TRBV20-1|TRBJ1-1|-
SALKGGTEAF
>TRBV4-2|TRBJ2-2|TRBD2
ASSPTSGGAGELF
>TRBV20-1|TRBJ2-7|-
SARGGLGSSALYEQY
>TRBV18|TRBJ1-3|-
ASSPLESGNTIY
>TRBV12-3/TRBV12-4|TRBJ1-1|-
ASSLTDWRTEAF
>TRBV20-1|TRBJ2-3|-
SATTPGTPSTDTQY
>TRBV12-3/TRBV12-4|TRBJ2-3|TRBD2
ASSLGQRDTDTQY
>TRBV2|TRBJ2-7|-
ASLYSRGSYEQY
>TRBV9|TRBJ2-1|-
ASSVKRSYNEQF